These T cell receptor beta chains were read from a single sample in a study of cytomegalovirus exposure and HLA in healthy donors. The method was immunoSEQ multiplex PCR; TCRdb's version includes in-frame clones alone and lacks a portion of them. This table holds 100,000 to 150,000 clones, around three quarters found once. Sequencing was carried out using PBMCs. The source of these receptors is a female donor in good health and CMV-seronegative. Each CDR3 is given with its conserved first and last residue. The order of the fields is V gene, CDR3 length, J gene, clone size, CDR3 protein. The size field is filled for only some rows; it gives once, few, many or a size class.

TRBV11-1,14,TRBJ2-7,NA,CASSLGPGNYEQYF
TRBV2,15,TRBJ1-2,NA,CASRDRTGSNYGYTF
TRBV7-9,17,TRBJ1-6,NA,CSSSLSRTRESFSPLHF
TRBV29-1,15,TRBJ1-1,NA,CSVEGTRVLNTEAFF
TRBV6-5,15,TRBJ2-3,NA,CASSGTGKITDTQYF
TRBV10-3,16,TRBJ2-1,NA,CAISEHETRGGDEQFF
TRBV9,13,TRBJ1-2,NA,CASSVGGLYGYTF
TRBV6-4,16,TRBJ2-1,NA,CASSDDRGRAVNEQFF
TRBV29-1,13,TRBJ1-1,NA,CSVRTGANTEAFF
TRBV4-1,13,TRBJ1-1,NA,CASSQTRTGVGSF
TRBV6-5,14,TRBJ2-3,NA,CASSYARAADTQYF
TRBV6-1,15,TRBJ2-1,NA,CASSGTSGNGNEQFF
TRBV30,14,TRBJ1-4,few,CAWSRGGDNEKLFF
TRBV30,14,TRBJ1-5,NA,CAWSVFQGNQPQHF
TRBV2,14,TRBJ2-5,NA,CASNFAGGAETQYF
TRBV6-6,15,TRBJ2-5,NA,CASSGQGAVQETQYF
TRBV2,14,TRBJ2-1,NA,CASSANGVYNEQFF
TRBV4-2,15,TRBJ2-1,NA,CASSPRTAEDNEQFF
TRBV30,13,TRBJ2-2,NA,CAWGRASTGELFF
TRBV2,15,TRBJ2-1,once,CASSQLAGAPNEQFF
TRBV5-1,13,TRBJ1-1,NA,CASSSGTVGGAFF
TRBV6-1,14,TRBJ2-3,NA,CASSEQFSTDTQYF
TRBV29-1,14,TRBJ2-7,NA,CSVGVYGQPYEQYF
TRBV13,12,TRBJ1-4,NA,CASSVGREKLFF
TRBV5-1,15,TRBJ2-3,NA,CASSFPAGSTDTQYF
TRBV5-8,16,TRBJ1-2,NA,CASRPGTGTWAGGYTF
TRBV27,15,TRBJ2-1,NA,CASSLYYNSYNEQFF
TRBV7-7,18,TRBJ2-3,NA,CASSRNSQGGGEEDTQYF
TRBV7-7,16,TRBJ1-1,NA,CASTPREGSMNTEAFF
TRBV2,14,TRBJ1-2,once,CASTKSQEAWGYTF
TRBV11-2,16,TRBJ2-2,NA,CASSLEYSLNTGELFF
TRBV5-4,14,TRBJ2-1,NA,CASSPGTSELEQFF
TRBV2,15,TRBJ1-4,NA,CASRAQGATNEKLFF
TRBV6-5,16,TRBJ1-6,NA,CASSYFSAGGYSPLHF
TRBV28,13,TRBJ1-5,once,CASSLHRGQPQHF
TRBV2,15,TRBJ2-2,once,CASSGQGGYTGELFF
TRBV7-9,16,TRBJ2-3,NA,CASSLGRRGPTDTQYF